The next 5 T cell receptor beta chains were all read from a single sample in a study of CD8 T cells in Susac syndrome (dated by TCRdb to between 2017 and 2020). The library was produced with the immunoSEQ multiplex PCR assay. RNA was extracted with the RNeasy kit and roughly 0.45 to 1 ug was reverse transcribed using random hexamers. The raw public data were reprocessed by TCRdb itself: fastp quality trimming at Q25, MiXCR clonotype calling, in-frame beta chains only. Rows are combined by CDR3 protein, so each entry shows the most common genes and DNA. In this sample the table shows about 130,000 distinct CDR3 sequences, roughly 94% of which occur a single time. Around 0.12% of the sample belongs to the ten largest clones. The sample comprised CD4+ T cells from PBMCs. The receptor set was obtained from a human donor with multiple sclerosis.

This chain uses TRBV25-1 with TRBJ2-1, with 8 bases fitting TRBD2. Germline trimming cut 1 base from V and 5 bases from J; bases unmatched to any gene: 7. The CDR3 has 16 amino acids. Germline loops: CDR1 MGHDK, CDR2 SYGVNS. The CDR3 DNA reads TGTGCCAGCAGTGAATGGCTAGCGGGCGGAAACAATGAGCAGTTCTTC. Amino acid sequence: CASSEWLAGGNNEQFF.

The rearrangement joins TRBV29-1 to TRBJ1-2, with 12 positions matching TRBD1. Germline V gene lookup returns CDR1 SQVTM and CDR2 ANQGSEA. The CDR3 runs to 13 residues. V lost 8 bases and J lost 6; bases outside the gene matches: 7. The CDR3 loop is CSSGGTGGNGYTF. CDR3 DNA sequence: TGCAGCTCTGGAGGGACAGGGGGCAATGGCTACACCTTC.

CDR3 amino acids: CASRLQNTGELFF. CDR3 coding DNA: TGTGCCAGCAGACTACAGAACACCGGGGAGCTGTTTTTT. The gene calls are TRBV12-3 or TRBV12-4 and TRBJ2-2; no definite D call. V lost 6 bases, J lost 1 base, and 6 bases lay in between. The CDR3 runs to 13 residues.

This chain uses TRBV5-1 with TRBJ2-7; 8 bases are shared with TRBD1. V gave up 2 bases and J gave up 2 bases; unmatched junction bases: 6. The CDR3 extends over 15 amino acids. Germline assignment: CDR1 SGHRS and CDR2 YFSETQ. CDR3 residues: CASSFSGQGPYEQYF. In DNA, the CDR3 is TGCGCCAGCAGCTTCAGTGGACAGGGCCCCTACGAGCAGTACTTC.

The chain recombines TRBV7-9 with TRBJ1-2; D remains unclear. The CDR3 contains 16 residues. CDR1 SEHNR and CDR2 FQNEAQ come from the germline V gene (reference sequence). Trimming stripped 1 base from V and 0 bases from J, with 12 bases between. DNA of the CDR3: TGTGCCAGCAGCTTAGAGGCGCAGCATACTAACTATGGCTACACCTTC. It specifies CASSLEAQHTNYGYTF.